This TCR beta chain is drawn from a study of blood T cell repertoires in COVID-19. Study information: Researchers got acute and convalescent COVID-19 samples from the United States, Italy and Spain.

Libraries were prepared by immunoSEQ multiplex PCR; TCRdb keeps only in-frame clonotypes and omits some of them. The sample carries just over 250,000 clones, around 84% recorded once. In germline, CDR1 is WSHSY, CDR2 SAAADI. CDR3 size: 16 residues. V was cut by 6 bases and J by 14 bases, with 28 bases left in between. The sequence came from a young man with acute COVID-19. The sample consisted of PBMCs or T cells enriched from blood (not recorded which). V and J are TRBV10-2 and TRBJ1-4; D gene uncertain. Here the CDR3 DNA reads TGCGCCAGCAGACCCGATTTAAGGACCGGGGAGATTCGGCTGTTTTTT. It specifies CASRPDLRTGEIRLFF.